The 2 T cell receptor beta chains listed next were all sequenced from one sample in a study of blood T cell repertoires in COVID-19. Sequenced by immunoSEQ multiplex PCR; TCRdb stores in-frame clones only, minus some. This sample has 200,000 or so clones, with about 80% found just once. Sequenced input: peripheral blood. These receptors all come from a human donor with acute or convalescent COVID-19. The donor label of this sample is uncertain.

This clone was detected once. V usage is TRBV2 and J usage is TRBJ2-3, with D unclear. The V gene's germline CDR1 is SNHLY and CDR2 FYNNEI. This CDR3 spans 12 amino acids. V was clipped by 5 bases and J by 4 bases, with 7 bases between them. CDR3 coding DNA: TGTGCCAGCAGTCAATTAGCAGATACGCAGTATTTT. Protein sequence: CASSQLADTQYF.

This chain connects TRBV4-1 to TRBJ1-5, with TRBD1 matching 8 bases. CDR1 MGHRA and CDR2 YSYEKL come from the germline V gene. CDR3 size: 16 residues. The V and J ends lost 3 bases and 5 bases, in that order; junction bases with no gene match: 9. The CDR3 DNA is TGCGCCAGCAGCCACGGACAGGGTAGTTCGTATCAGCCCCAGCATTTT. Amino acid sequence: CASSHGQGSSYQPQHF.